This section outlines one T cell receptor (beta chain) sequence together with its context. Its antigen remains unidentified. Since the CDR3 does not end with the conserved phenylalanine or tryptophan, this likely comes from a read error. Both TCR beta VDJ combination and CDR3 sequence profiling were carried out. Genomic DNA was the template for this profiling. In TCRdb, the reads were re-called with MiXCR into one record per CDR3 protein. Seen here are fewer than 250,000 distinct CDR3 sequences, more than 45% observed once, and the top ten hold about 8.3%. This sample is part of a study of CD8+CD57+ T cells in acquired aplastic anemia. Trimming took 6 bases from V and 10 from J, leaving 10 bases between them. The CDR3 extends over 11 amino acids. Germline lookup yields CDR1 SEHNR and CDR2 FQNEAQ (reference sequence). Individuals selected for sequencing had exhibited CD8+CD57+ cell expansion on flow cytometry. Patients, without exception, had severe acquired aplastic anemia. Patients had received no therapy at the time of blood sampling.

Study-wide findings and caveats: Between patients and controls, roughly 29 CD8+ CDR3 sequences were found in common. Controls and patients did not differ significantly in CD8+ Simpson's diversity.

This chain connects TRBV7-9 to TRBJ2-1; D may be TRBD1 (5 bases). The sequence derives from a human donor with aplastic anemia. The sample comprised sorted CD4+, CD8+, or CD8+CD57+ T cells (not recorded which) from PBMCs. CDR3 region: CASSINREQFL. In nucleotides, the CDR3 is TGTGCCAGCAGTATTAACAGGGAGCAGTTCTTG.